This T cell receptor (beta chain) was documented in a study of human T cells and chemical hapten exposure (dated by TCRdb to about 2021). Notes on the research overall: Libraries were pooled for sequencing, and per-sample TCR yields varied mainly because of small differences in library volumes within the pool. Peripheral blood TCR repertoire changes were tracked in vivo in alopecia patients during primary and secondary sensitization to the hapten diphenylcyclopropenone (DPC).

V has 4 bases trimmed and J has 1 base trimmed; junction bases matching no gene number 4. The CDR3 starts with the cysteine, ends with the phenylalanine, and has 15 residues. Only the CDR3 DNA is retained, 45 bases long and in frame from the first base. CDR1 SGHDT and CDR2 YYEEEE were looked up in the germline V gene. Many counts were recorded for this clonotype. Its recognized antigen is unknown. Base quality data are lacking; no much larger clone is found one base away. Total RNA was extracted from unfractionated whole blood that had been collected in Tempus Blood RNA tubes. A handful of healthy volunteers were used as TCR sequencing controls and were bled at day 0, 2 weeks and 6 weeks. The paper as a whole reports these results and caveats: Repeated subsampling changed both the strength of the expansion versus patch-test correlation and the threshold at which that correlation became significant. The number of TCRs above 1 in 1000 frequency did not change with DPC sensitization; there was no evidence of global repertoire structure alterations.

During library preparation, unique molecular identifiers were attached to individual cDNA molecules so that TCRs could be counted in a quantitative, reproducible way. Each blood RNA sample was used to sequence both TCR alpha and TCR beta chains. The paper's processing steps were these. A median of about 100,000 TCRs per sample was observed, with a range of about 23,224 to 690,600. V, J and CDR3 annotation of the TCR reads was performed with the Decombinator software suite. To make PS versus PT1 abundance plots, every sample was subsampled to the same number of TCRs (28,000). Expanded TCRs were defined as absent before sensitization and observed at least eight times at the 2-week time point. TCRdb trimmed public reads at Q25 via fastp, called clones via MiXCR and kept in-frame beta chains. All rows with the same CDR3 protein become a single entry with the most common DNA and genes. For this entry, the V and J calls and clone size follow TCRdb and not the study's own pipeline. The sample yields around 120,000 distinct CDR3 sequences; over 7.5% were counted once. The ten largest account for roughly 1.3% of the sample.

The TCR sequence derives from a human donor in good health. Some clones in this sample may be carry-over from other donors' samples. Donor details come from another sample of the same person, matched by shared clones. The rearranged segments are TRBV5-6 and TRBJ2-1; TRBD2 agrees with 8 junctional bases. The specimen was whole blood. Here the CDR3 is given as CASSETSASYNEQFF. The DNA reads TGTGCCAGCAGCGAGACTAGCGCTTCCTACAATGAGCAGTTCTTC.